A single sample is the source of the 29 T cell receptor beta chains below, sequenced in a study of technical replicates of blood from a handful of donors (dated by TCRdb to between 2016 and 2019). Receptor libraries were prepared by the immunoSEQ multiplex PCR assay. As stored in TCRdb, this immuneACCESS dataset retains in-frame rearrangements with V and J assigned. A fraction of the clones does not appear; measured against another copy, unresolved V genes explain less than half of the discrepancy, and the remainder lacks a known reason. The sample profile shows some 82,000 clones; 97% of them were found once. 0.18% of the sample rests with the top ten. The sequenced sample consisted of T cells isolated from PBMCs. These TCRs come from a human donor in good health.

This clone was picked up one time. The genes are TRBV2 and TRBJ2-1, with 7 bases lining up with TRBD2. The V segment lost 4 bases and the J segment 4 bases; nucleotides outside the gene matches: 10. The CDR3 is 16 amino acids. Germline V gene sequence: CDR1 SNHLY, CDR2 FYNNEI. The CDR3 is CASSAQRLAVYNEQFF. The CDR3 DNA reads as TGTGCCAGCAGTGCGCAACGGCTAGCGGTATACAATGAGCAGTTCTTC. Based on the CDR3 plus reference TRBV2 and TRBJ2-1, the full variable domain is EPEVTQTPSHQVTQMGQEVILRCVPISNHLYFYWYRQILGQKVEFLVSFYNNEISEKSEIFDDQFSVERPDGSNFTLKIRSTKLEDSAMYFCASSAQRLAVYNEQFFGPGTRLTVL.

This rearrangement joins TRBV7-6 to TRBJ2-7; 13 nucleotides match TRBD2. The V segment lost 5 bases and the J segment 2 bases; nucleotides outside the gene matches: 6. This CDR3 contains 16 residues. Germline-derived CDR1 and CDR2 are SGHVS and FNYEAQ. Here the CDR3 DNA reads TGTGCCAGCAGCCTCTCCGGGACTAGCGGGGCCTACGAGCAGTACTTC. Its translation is CASSLSGTSGAYEQYF.

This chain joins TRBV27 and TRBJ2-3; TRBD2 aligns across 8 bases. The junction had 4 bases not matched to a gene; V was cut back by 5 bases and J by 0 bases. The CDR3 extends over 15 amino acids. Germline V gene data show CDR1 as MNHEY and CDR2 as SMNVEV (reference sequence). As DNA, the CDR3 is TGTGCCAGCAGTCTGACTAGCGTCAGCACAGATACGCAGTATTTT. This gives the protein CASSLTSVSTDTQYF.

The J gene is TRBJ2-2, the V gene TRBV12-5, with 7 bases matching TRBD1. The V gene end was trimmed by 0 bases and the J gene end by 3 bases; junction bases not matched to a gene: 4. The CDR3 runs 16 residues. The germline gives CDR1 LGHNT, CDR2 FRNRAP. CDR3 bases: TGTGCTAGTGGTTTGGTAGTCGACAGGGACACCGGGGAGCTGTTTTTT. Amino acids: CASGLVVDRDTGELFF. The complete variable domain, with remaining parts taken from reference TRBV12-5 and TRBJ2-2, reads DARVTQTPRHKVTEMGQEVTMRCQPILGHNTVFWYRQTMMQGLELLAYFRNRAPLDDSGMPKDRFSAEMPDATLATLKIQPSEPRDSAVYFCASGLVVDRDTGELFFGEGSRLTVL.

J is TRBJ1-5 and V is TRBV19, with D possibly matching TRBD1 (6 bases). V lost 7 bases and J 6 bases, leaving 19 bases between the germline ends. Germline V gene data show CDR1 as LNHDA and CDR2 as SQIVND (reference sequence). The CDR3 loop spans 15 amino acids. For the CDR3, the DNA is TGTGCCAGTACTCAAACAGGGAGATTTGCTCAGCCCCAGCATTTT. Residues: CASTQTGRFAQPQHF.

CDR3: CASRYRTGGTYEQYF. Written as DNA, the CDR3 is TGTGCCAGCAGATATCGGACAGGAGGAACCTACGAGCAGTACTTC. This chain joins TRBV5-6 and TRBJ2-7; TRBD1 agrees at 7 bases. The CDR3 contains 15 residues. The trim removed 5 bases at V and 2 bases at J, leaving 10 bases unmatched. Looked up from germline, CDR1 is SGHDT and CDR2 is YYEEEE.

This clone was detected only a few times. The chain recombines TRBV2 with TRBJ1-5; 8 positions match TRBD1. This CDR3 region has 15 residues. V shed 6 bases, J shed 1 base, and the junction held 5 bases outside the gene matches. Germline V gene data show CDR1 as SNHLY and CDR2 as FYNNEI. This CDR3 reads CASSGQGMSNQPQHF. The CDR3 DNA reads TGTGCCAGCAGCGGACAGGGCATGAGCAATCAGCCCCAGCATTTT.

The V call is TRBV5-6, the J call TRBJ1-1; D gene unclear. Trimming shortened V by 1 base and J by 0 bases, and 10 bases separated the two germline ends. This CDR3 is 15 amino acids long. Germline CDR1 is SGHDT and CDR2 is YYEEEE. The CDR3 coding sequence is TGTGCCAGCAGCTTGATCACAATCATGAACACTGAAGCTTTCTTT. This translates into CASSLITIMNTEAFF.

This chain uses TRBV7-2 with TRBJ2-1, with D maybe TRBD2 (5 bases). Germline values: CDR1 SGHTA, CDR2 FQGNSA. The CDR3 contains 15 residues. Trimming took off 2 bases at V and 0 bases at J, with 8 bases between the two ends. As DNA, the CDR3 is TGTGCCAGCAGCTTAACGGGGAGCTCCTACAATGAGCAGTTCTTC. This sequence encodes CASSLTGSSYNEQFF.

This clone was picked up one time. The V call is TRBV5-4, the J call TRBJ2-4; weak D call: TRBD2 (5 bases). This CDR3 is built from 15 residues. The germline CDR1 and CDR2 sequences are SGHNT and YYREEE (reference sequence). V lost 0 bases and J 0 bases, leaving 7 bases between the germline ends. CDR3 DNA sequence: TGTGCCAGCAGCTTGGGAGGGCTAGCCAAAAACATTCAGTACTTC. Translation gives CASSLGGLAKNIQYF.

CDR3 in amino acids: CASSPRTVGGNTIYF. CDR3 nucleotides: TGTGCCAGCAGCCCCCGGACAGTTGGTGGAAACACCATATATTTT. V gene TRBV7-9 combines with J gene TRBJ1-3, with D possibly being TRBD1 (6 bases). The V gene lost 5 bases and the J gene lost 3 bases, with 14 bases spanning the gap. The CDR3 has 15 amino acids. Germline assignment: CDR1 SEHNR and CDR2 FQNEAQ (reference sequence).

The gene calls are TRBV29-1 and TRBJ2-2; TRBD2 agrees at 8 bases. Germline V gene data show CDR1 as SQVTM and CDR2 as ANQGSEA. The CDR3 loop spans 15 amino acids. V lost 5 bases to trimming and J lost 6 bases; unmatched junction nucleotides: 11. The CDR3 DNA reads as TGCAGCGTTCCCACCGGTAGCGGGATTGCCGGGGAGCTGTTTTTT. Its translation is CSVPTGSGIAGELFF.

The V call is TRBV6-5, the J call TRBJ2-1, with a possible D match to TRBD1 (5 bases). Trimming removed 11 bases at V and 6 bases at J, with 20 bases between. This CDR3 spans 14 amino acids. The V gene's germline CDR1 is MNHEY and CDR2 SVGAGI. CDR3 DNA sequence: TGTGCCTCAAGACACCCGACACAGGCCAATGAGCAGTTCTTC. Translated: CASRHPTQANEQFF.

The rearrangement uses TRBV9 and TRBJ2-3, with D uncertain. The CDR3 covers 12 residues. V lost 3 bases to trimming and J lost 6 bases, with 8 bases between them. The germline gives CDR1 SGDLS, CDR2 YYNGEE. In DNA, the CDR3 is TGTGCCAGCAGCGGAGCTCGCGATACGCAGTATTTT. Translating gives CASSGARDTQYF.

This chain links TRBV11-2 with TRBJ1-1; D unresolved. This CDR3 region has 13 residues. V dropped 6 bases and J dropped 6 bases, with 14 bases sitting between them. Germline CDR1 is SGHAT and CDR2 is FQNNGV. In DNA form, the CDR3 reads TGTGCCAGCAGGCGAGGGCATTGGGCTGAAGCTTTCTTT. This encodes CASRRGHWAEAFF. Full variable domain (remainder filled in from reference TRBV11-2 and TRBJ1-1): EAGVAQSPRYKIIEKRQSVAFWCNPISGHATLYWYQQILGQGPKLLIQFQNNGVVDDSQLPKDRFSAERLKGVDSTLKIQPAKLEDSAVYLCASRRGHWAEAFFGQGTRLTVV.

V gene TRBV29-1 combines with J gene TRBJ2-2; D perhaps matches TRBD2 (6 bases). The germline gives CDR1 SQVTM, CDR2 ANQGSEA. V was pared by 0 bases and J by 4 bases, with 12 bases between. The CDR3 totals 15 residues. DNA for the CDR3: TGCAGCGTTGAAGATCCGGGGGTTTTCACCGGGGAGCTGTTTTTT. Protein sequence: CSVEDPGVFTGELFF.

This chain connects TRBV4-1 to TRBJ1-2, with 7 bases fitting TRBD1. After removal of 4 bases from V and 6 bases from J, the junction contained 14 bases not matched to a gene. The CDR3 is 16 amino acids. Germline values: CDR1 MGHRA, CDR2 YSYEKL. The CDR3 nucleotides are TGCGCCAGCAGCCCCGGACAGGCTAGGGTTCTTGATGGCTACACCTTC. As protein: CASSPGQARVLDGYTF.

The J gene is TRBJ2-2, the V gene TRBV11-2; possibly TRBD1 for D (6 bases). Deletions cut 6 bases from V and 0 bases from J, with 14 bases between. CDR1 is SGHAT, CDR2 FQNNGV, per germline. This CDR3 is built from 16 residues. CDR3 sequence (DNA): TGTGCCAGCAGTCCGACAGGACTCACGAACACCGGGGAGCTGTTTTTT. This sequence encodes CASSPTGLTNTGELFF.

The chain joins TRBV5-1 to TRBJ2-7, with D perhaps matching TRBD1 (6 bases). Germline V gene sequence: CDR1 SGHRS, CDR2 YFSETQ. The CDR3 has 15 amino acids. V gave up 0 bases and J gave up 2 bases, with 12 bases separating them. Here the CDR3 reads CASSLDGTYPYEQYF. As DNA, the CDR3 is TGCGCCAGCAGCTTGGACGGGACATATCCCTACGAGCAGTACTTC.

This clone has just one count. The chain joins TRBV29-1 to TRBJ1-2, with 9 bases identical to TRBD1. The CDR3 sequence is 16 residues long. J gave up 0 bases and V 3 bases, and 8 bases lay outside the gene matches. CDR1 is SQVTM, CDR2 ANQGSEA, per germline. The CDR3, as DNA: TGCAGCGTTGATAAGGGACAGGGTAAAGCTAACTATGGCTACACCTTC. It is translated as CSVDKGQGKANYGYTF.

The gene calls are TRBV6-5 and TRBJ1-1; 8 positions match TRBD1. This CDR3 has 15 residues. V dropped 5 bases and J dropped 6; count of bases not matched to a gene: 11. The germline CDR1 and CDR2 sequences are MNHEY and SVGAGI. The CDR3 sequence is CASSQPGQVLSEAFF. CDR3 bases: TGTGCCAGCAGTCAACCGGGACAGGTTCTCTCTGAAGCTTTCTTT.

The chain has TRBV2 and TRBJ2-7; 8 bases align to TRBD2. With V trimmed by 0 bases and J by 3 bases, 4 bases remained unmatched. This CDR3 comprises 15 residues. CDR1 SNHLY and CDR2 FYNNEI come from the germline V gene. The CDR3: CASSEATSGYYEQYF. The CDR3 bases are TGTGCCAGCAGTGAAGCTACTAGCGGTTACTACGAGCAGTACTTC.

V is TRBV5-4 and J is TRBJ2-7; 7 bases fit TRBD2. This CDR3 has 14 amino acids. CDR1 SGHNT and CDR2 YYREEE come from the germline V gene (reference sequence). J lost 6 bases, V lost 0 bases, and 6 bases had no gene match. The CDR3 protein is CASSLEAGPLEQYF. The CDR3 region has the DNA TGTGCCAGCAGCTTGGAAGCGGGACCCCTCGAGCAGTACTTC.

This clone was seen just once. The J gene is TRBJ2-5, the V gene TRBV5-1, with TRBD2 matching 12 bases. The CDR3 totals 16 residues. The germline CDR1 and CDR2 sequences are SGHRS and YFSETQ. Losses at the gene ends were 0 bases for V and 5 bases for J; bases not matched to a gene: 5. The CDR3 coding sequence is TGCGCCAGCAGCTTGGCTCTAGCGGGGGGGCCGGAGACCCAGTACTTC. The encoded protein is CASSLALAGGPETQYF.

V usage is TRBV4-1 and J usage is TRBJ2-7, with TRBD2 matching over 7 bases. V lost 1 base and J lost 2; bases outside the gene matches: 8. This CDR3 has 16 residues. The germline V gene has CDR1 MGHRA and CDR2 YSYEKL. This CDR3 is CASSQVGLAATYEQYF. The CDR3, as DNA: TGCGCCAGCAGCCAAGTAGGGCTAGCGGCCACCTACGAGCAGTACTTC.

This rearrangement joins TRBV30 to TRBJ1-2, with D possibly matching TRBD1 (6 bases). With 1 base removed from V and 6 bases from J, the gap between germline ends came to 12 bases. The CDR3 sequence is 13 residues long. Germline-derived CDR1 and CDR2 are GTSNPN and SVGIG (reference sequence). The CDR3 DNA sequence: TGTGCCTGGAGTGCAGGGAGGGGGAATGGCTACACCTTC. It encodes CAWSAGRGNGYTF.

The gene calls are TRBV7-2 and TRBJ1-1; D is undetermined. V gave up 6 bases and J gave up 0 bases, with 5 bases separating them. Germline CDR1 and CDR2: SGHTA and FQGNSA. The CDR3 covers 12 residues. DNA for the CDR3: TGTGCCAGCAGTTATTTGAACACTGAAGCTTTCTTT. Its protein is CASSYLNTEAFF. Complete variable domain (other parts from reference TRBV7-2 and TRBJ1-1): GAGVSQSPSNKVTEKGKDVELRCDPISGHTALYWYRQSLGQGLEFLIYFQGNSAPDKSGLPSDRFSAERTGGSVSTLTIQRTQQEDSAVYLCASSYLNTEAFFGQGTRLTVV.

CDR3 DNA: TGCGCCAGCAGCCAAGTGGGCCAGTATGGCTACACCTTC. This encodes CASSQVGQYGYTF. V gene TRBV4-1 combines with J gene TRBJ1-2; D not certain. CDR1 is MGHRA, CDR2 YSYEKL, per germline. The V gene lost 1 base and the J gene lost 5 bases, with 8 bases spanning the gap. The CDR3 length is 13 residues.

Here the CDR3 DNA reads TGTGCCAGCAGCCCCCCAGATTCCCAAGAGACCCAGTACTTC. It is translated as CASSPPDSQETQYF. The chain is built from TRBV7-8 and TRBJ2-5, with D unresolved. The length of the CDR3 is 14 residues. V was pared by 5 bases and J by 1 base, with 11 bases between. Per the germline V gene, CDR1 is SGHVS and CDR2 is FQNEAQ.